These 21 T cell receptor beta chains came from one sample sequenced in a study of monozygotic twins with cystic fibrosis. Clones were sequenced by immunoSEQ multiplex PCR, and TCRdb holds only the in-frame ones, with some missing. Of about 24,000 clones in the sample, approximately 90% were seen once. The source material was blood. The receptors were sampled from a girl between 2 and 10 years old with cystic fibrosis.

The chain joins TRBV28 to TRBJ2-2; 10 bases are shared with TRBD2. Germline V CDR1 and CDR2: MDHEN, SYDVKM. This CDR3 is 16 amino acids long. With 5 bases clipped from V and 3 bases from J, the junction kept 6 bases outside the gene matches. The CDR3 spells CASSLPGLAYTGELFF. In DNA, the CDR3 is TGTGCCAGCAGTCTACCGGGACTAGCGTACACCGGGGAGCTGTTTTTT. The entire variable domain, with the rest obtained from reference TRBV28 and TRBJ2-2, is as follows: DVKVTQSSRYLVKRTGEKVFLECVQDMDHENMFWYRQDPGLGLRLIYFSYDVKMKEKGDIPEGYSVSREKKERFSLILESASTNQTSMYLCASSLPGLAYTGELFFGEGSRLTVL.

The V call is TRBV30, the J call TRBJ2-7; 7 bases fit TRBD1. The length of the CDR3 is 14 residues. Germline loops: CDR1 GTSNPN, CDR2 SVGIG (reference sequence). The V gene end was trimmed by 3 bases and the J gene end by 2 bases; junction bases not matched to a gene: 7. As DNA, the CDR3 is TGTGCCTGGAGAAAGACAGGGATAGCCTACGAGCAGTACTTC. Translated, it gives CAWRKTGIAYEQYF.

The chain carries TRBV19 and TRBJ1-6; perhaps TRBD1 as D (6 bases). The CDR3 has 13 amino acids. Germline values: CDR1 LNHDA, CDR2 SQIVND (reference sequence). V shed 2 bases and J shed 9 bases, with 8 bases lying between them. Written as DNA, the CDR3 is TGTGCCAGTAGTATAAAAGGGGGTTCACCCCTCCACTTT. It specifies CASSIKGGSPLHF. Complete variable domain (other parts from reference TRBV19 and TRBJ1-6): DGGITQSPKYLFRKEGQNVTLSCEQNLNHDAMYWYRQDPGQGLRLIYYSQIVNDFQKGDIAEGYSVSREKKESFPLTVTSAQKNPTAFYLCASSIKGGSPLHFGNGTRLTVT.

The V call is TRBV18, the J call TRBJ2-5, with 10 bases matching TRBD1. The trim removed 6 bases at V and 2 bases at J, leaving 3 bases unmatched. Germline V gene lookup returns CDR1 KGHSH and CDR2 LQKENI. The CDR3 is made up of 14 amino acids. CDR3 nucleotides: TGTGCCAGCTCGCCGGGACAGGGGCAAGAGACCCAGTACTTC. Protein product: CASSPGQGQETQYF. Drawing the rest from reference TRBV18 and TRBJ2-5, the complete variable domain is NAGVMQNPRHLVRRRGQEARLRCSPMKGHSHVYWYRQLPEEGLKFMVYLQKENIIDESGMPKERFSAEFPKEGPSILRIQQVVRGDSAAYFCASSPGQGQETQYFGPGTRLLVL.

The gene calls are TRBV5-1 and TRBJ2-5; 7 bases are shared with TRBD1. The CDR3 is 15 amino acids. V lost 0 bases and J lost 0; bases outside the gene matches: 2. Germline-derived CDR1 and CDR2 are SGHRS and YFSETQ. This chain's CDR3 is CASSLAQGDQETQYF. The CDR3 DNA is TGCGCCAGCAGCTTGGCCCAGGGGGACCAAGAGACCCAGTACTTC. The full variable domain, its missing parts supplied by reference TRBV5-1 and TRBJ2-5, is KAGVTQTPRYLIKTRGQQVTLSCSPISGHRSVSWYQQTPGQGLQFLFEYFSETQRNKGNFPGRFSGRQFSNSRSEMNVSTLELGDSALYLCASSLAQGDQETQYFGPGTRLLVL.

The genes are TRBV7-9 and TRBJ2-5, with TRBD1 matching 7 bases. The CDR3 totals 17 residues. Germline CDR1 is SEHNR and CDR2 is FQNEAQ (reference sequence). The V and J ends lost 2 bases and 0 bases, in that order; junction bases with no gene match: 9. CDR3 sequence: CASSLPRGRGNQETQYF. CDR3 nucleotides: TGTGCCAGCAGCTTACCCCGGGGCAGGGGGAACCAAGAGACCCAGTACTTC.

The chain joins TRBV30 to TRBJ1-2; TRBD1 matches 7 bases. The V gene end was trimmed by 8 bases and the J gene end by 6 bases; junction bases not matched to a gene: 12. The V gene's germline CDR1 is GTSNPN and CDR2 SVGIG (reference sequence). The CDR3 covers 13 residues. CDR3 sequence (DNA): TGTGCCGAAAACCCCGGGACAGTTAATGGCTACACCTTC. Translated, it gives CAENPGTVNGYTF.

The V call is TRBV19, the J call TRBJ2-5; the match to TRBD1 covers 7 bases. Germline V CDR1 and CDR2: LNHDA, SQIVND (reference sequence). The CDR3 is 16 residues long. V trimming: 3 bases; J trimming: 5 bases; junction bases outside the gene matches: 12. The chain's CDR3 is CASSIQLRGPWETQYF. Written as DNA, the CDR3 is TGTGCCAGTAGTATTCAGTTGAGGGGGCCTTGGGAGACCCAGTACTTC.

The chain links TRBV13 to TRBJ2-1; the D is unclear. This CDR3 contains 16 residues. Per the germline V gene, CDR1 is PRHDT and CDR2 is FYEKMQ (reference sequence). V was cut by 1 base and J by 0 bases, with 10 bases left in between. CDR3 loop: CASSLVLRSSYNEQFF. CDR3 nucleotides: TGTGCCAGCAGCTTAGTCCTGAGGAGCTCCTACAATGAGCAGTTCTTC.

This rearrangement joins TRBV30 to TRBJ1-2; D is perhaps TRBD1 (5 bases). The CDR3 consists of 15 residues. Looked up from germline, CDR1 is GTSNPN and CDR2 is SVGIG (reference sequence). Trimming removed 2 bases at V and 1 base at J, with 14 bases between. This CDR3 is CAWSFGGSRNYGYTF. CDR3 in DNA: TGTGCCTGGAGTTTCGGGGGGTCCCGTAACTATGGCTACACCTTC. The complete variable domain, with remaining parts taken from reference TRBV30 and TRBJ1-2, reads SQTIHQWPATLVQPVGSPLSLECTVEGTSNPNLYWYRQAAGRGLQLLFYSVGIGQISSEVPQNLSASRPQDRQFILSSKKLLLSDSGFYLCAWSFGGSRNYGYTFGSGTRLTVV.

In nucleotides, the CDR3 is TGTGCCAGCAGTGAAATCGGGGGGCAAGGTGATACGCAGTATTTT. It translates to CASSEIGGQGDTQYF. V gene TRBV2 combines with J gene TRBJ2-3, with a tentative D call TRBD2 (7 bases). Germline CDR1 is SNHLY and CDR2 is FYNNEI. The V and J ends lost 2 bases and 6 bases respectively, with 15 bases between them. The CDR3 has 15 amino acids.

The V call is TRBV19, the J call TRBJ2-7, with D perhaps TRBD1 (6 bases). Trimming removed 5 bases from V and 4 bases from J, with 15 bases in between. Germline CDR1 reads LNHDA; CDR2 reads SQIVND (reference sequence). CDR3 size: 14 residues. The CDR3, as DNA: TGTGCCAGTAGTGCAGCGGTGGACAGTTACGAGCAGTACTTC. Translation gives CASSAAVDSYEQYF.

This clone was observed a single time. V is TRBV5-7 and J is TRBJ2-1, with 10 bases matching TRBD1. TRBV5-7 is classed as an ORF, of uncertain function. This CDR3 contains 14 residues. V gave up 3 bases and J gave up 8 bases; unmatched junction bases: 5. CDR3 region: CASSWGDRGYEQFF. As DNA, the CDR3 is TGTGCCAGCAGCTGGGGGGACAGGGGATATGAGCAGTTCTTC.

The J gene is TRBJ1-5, the V gene TRBV18; D call uncertain. The CDR3 has 13 amino acids. From germline, CDR1 is KGHSH and CDR2 LQKENI. Trimming pared 1 base from V and 4 bases from J, leaving 5 bases between. The CDR3 region is CASSPHRNQPQHF. The CDR3 coding sequence is TGTGCCAGCTCACCACACAGAAATCAGCCCCAGCATTTT.

The rearrangement links TRBV7-9 to TRBJ2-1, with TRBD1 as a possible D gene (6 bases). CDR1 is SEHNR, CDR2 FQNEAQ, per germline (reference sequence). This CDR3 region has 12 residues. The V and J ends lost 5 bases and 7 bases respectively, with 9 bases between them. The CDR3 DNA is TGTGCCAGCAGCACAGGGACGAATGAGCAGTTCTTC. Protein: CASSTGTNEQFF.

The V and J genes are TRBV5-6 and TRBJ1-5; 7 positions match TRBD1. V trimming: 1 base; J trimming: 6 bases; junction bases outside the gene matches: 4. The CDR3 is 14 residues long. Germline V CDR1 and CDR2: SGHDT, YYEEEE. The CDR3 loop reads CASSLSGGSQPQHF. Here the CDR3 DNA reads TGTGCCAGCAGCTTGTCAGGGGGTAGTCAGCCCCAGCATTTT.

The chain couples TRBV4-3 to TRBJ2-2; D is undetermined. CDR3 size: 16 residues. V lost 0 bases and J 4 bases, leaving 12 bases between the germline ends. Germline V lookup: CDR1 LGHNA, CDR2 YSLEER. The CDR3 coding sequence is TGCGCCAGCAGCCAAGAGGCAACCATCACCACCGGGGAGCTGTTTTTT. It specifies CASSQEATITTGELFF.

The chain couples TRBV2 to TRBJ1-6; TRBD1 matches at 8 bases. V shed 6 bases, J shed 7 bases, and the junction held 5 bases outside the gene matches. CDR3 length: 14 residues. The V gene's germline CDR1 is SNHLY and CDR2 FYNNEI. In nucleotides, the CDR3 is TGTGCCAGCAGGATGACAGGGGCGAATTCACCCCTCCACTTT. As protein: CASRMTGANSPLHF. Together with reference TRBV2 and TRBJ1-6, the CDR3 gives the full variable domain: EPEVTQTPSHQVTQMGQEVILRCVPISNHLYFYWYRQILGQKVEFLVSFYNNEISEKSEIFDDQFSVERPDGSNFTLKIRSTKLEDSAMYFCASRMTGANSPLHFGNGTRLTVT.

The CDR3 loop is CASSSPMGNTIYF. The DNA for the CDR3 is TGTGCCAGCAGCTCCCCGATGGGAAACACCATATATTTT. The chain recombines TRBV7-9 with TRBJ1-3; D remains unclear. CDR3 length: 13 residues. Trimming pared 4 bases from V and 4 bases from J, leaving 8 bases between. Per the germline V gene, CDR1 is SEHNR and CDR2 is FQNEAQ (reference sequence).

This sequence joins TRBV18 and TRBJ2-1, with D unresolved. The CDR3 consists of 12 residues. Trimming shortened V by 3 bases and J by 8 bases, and 8 bases separated the two germline ends. Germline CDR1 KGHSH, CDR2 LQKENI. The CDR3 spells CASSPWAHEQFF. The CDR3 DNA follows: TGTGCCAGCTCACCCTGGGCCCATGAGCAGTTCTTC.

The CDR3 DNA reads as TGTGCCAGCAGCGTAGGGGGACAATCAGCCGAGCAGTACTTC. Encoded protein: CASSVGGQSAEQYF. The chain employs TRBV9 and TRBJ2-7; perhaps TRBD1 as D (6 bases). Deletions cut 0 bases from V and 6 bases from J, with 13 bases between. The CDR3 loop spans 14 amino acids. CDR1 is SGDLS, CDR2 YYNGEE, per germline.